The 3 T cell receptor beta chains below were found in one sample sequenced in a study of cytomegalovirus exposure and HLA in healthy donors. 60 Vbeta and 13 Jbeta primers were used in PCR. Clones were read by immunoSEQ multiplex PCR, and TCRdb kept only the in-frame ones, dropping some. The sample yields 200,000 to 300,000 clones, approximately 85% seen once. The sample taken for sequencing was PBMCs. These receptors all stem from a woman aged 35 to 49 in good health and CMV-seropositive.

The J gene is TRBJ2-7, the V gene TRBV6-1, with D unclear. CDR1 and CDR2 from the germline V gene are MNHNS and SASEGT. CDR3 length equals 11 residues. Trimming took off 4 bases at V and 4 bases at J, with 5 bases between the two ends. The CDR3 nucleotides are TGTGCCAGCAGTGTAGAATACGAGCAGTACTTC. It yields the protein CASSVEYEQYF.

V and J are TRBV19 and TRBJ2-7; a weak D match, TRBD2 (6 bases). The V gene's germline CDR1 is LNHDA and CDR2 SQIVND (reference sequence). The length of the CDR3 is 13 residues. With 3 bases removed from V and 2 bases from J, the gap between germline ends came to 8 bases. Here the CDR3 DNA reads TGTGCCAGTAGTATTCGACTAGCCTACGAGCAGTACTTC. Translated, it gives CASSIRLAYEQYF.

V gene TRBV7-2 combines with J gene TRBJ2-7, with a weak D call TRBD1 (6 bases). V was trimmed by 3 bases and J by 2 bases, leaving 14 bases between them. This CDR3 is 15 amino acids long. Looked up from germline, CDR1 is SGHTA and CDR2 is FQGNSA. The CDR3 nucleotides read TGTGCCAGCAGCTTGCAGGGGACCCAAACCTACGAGCAGTACTTC. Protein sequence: CASSLQGTQTYEQYF. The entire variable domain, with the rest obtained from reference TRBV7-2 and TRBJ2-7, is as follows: GAGVSQSPSNKVTEKGKDVELRCDPISGHTALYWYRQSLGQGLEFLIYFQGNSAPDKSGLPSDRFSAERTGGSVSTLTIQRTQQEDSAVYLCASSLQGTQTYEQYFGPGTRLTVT.